This T cell receptor (beta chain) originates from a study of blood T cell repertoires in COVID-19. The overall study: Sample material is recorded as cDNA or gDNA derived from T cells, B-cell-depleted T cells, or PBMCs.

Trimming shortened V by 5 bases and J by 2 bases, and 7 bases separated the two germline ends. The CDR3 runs to 13 residues. The germline V gene encodes CDR1 MNHEY and CDR2 SMNVEV (reference sequence). Per the original methods: Quantification of nucleated cells was approximated via reference gene primer amplification. The data were produced by immunoSEQ multiplex PCR, yet TCRdb's version contains in-frame clones alone and is incomplete. That table is the source of V, J and clone size, and D and trimming were worked out from the DNA. The sample yields fewer than 250,000 clones, more than 75% seen once.

This clonotype was sampled from a woman in her 40s with acute or convalescent COVID-19. The sequenced sample was peripheral blood. The chain employs TRBV27 and TRBJ1-5; TRBD1 might be the D (5 bases). CDR3 nucleotide sequence: TGTGCCAGCAGTCCACAGGGCAATCAGCCCCAGCATTTT. Encoded protein: CASSPQGNQPQHF.